This T cell receptor (beta chain) was identified during a study of beta chain features in type 1 diabetes. In the study overall: Age, gender and cell yields were alike across patients and healthy donors.

Of note for this clone: What it recognizes is unknown.

Every single donor gave one heparinised blood draw, and these averaged about 110 mL. Regarding the study as a whole: Type 1 diabetes patients had fewer VDJ junction insertions and more deletions.

The sequenced template was cDNA made from the entire isolated RNA. Generated by immunoSEQ multiplex PCR, the TCRdb table keeps only in-frame clones and is missing some. The table lists 200,000 to 250,000 clones, approximately 70% of them singletons. Germline lookup yields CDR1 WNHNN and CDR2 SYGVQD (reference sequence). The CDR3 is made up of 13 amino acids. V dropped 4 bases and J dropped 5 bases, with 11 bases sitting between them. Sequencing used naive CD4+ T cells from blood. The chain combines TRBV10-1 with TRBJ2-5; D is uncertain. The receptor was isolated from a man between 25 and 39 years old in good health. CDR3 protein: CASSGTLGETQYF. Here the CDR3 DNA reads TGCGCCAGCAGTGGGACCCTTGGGGAGACCCAGTACTTC.